The 32 T cell receptor beta chains given below trace back to one sample, sequenced in a study of beta chain features in type 1 diabetes. Since all of the isolated RNA was reverse transcribed, expressed TCRB transcripts were what got sequenced. Assay used: immunoSEQ multiplex PCR; TCRdb lists only in-frame clones, some missing. The data contain roughly 310,000 clones, about 11% of them seen just once; the ten biggest clones take up just over 0.015%. Sequenced: naive CD4+ T cells from blood. These receptors all come from a woman in her 30s in good health.

The J gene is TRBJ2-3, the V gene TRBV5-1, with TRBD2 matching over 9 bases. The trim removed 1 base at V and 3 bases at J, leaving 3 bases unmatched. The length of the CDR3 is 15 residues. Germline-derived CDR1 and CDR2 are SGHRS and YFSETQ. In nucleotides, the CDR3 is TGCGCCAGCAGCTTGAGACTAGCGGTGACAGATACGCAGTATTTT. It specifies CASSLRLAVTDTQYF.

This clone was counted only a few times. The rearrangement joins TRBV30 to TRBJ2-3; 10 bases are shared with TRBD1. Germline V CDR1 and CDR2: GTSNPN, SVGIG (reference sequence). The CDR3 has 13 amino acids. V lost 5 bases and J lost 1; bases outside the gene matches: 0. CDR3 region: CAWGTGGTDTQYF. The DNA for the CDR3 is TGTGCCTGGGGGACAGGGGGCACAGATACGCAGTATTTT. The full variable domain, its missing parts supplied by reference TRBV30 and TRBJ2-3, is SQTIHQWPATLVQPVGSPLSLECTVEGTSNPNLYWYRQAAGRGLQLLFYSVGIGQISSEVPQNLSASRPQDRQFILSSKKLLLSDSGFYLCAWGTGGTDTQYFGPGTRLTVL.

This clone was recorded a few times. The chain couples TRBV9 to TRBJ2-1, with TRBD2 identical over 14 bases. The CDR3 loop spans 17 amino acids. CDR1 is SGDLS and CDR2 is YYNGEE in the germline V gene. V was pared by 2 bases and J by 6 bases, with 7 bases of the junction left unmatched. The CDR3 DNA is TGTGCCAGCAGCGTTCAAACCGGGACTAGCGGGAGCAATGAGCAGTTCTTC. Protein: CASSVQTGTSGSNEQFF.

This clone was seen a few times. The genes are TRBV25-1 and TRBJ1-1; 8 bases agree with TRBD1. Unmatched junction bases numbered 9, after V lost 5 bases and J lost 4 bases. This CDR3 spans 15 amino acids. Germline loops: CDR1 MGHDK, CDR2 SYGVNS. CDR3 sequence: CASSLSAGGGTEAFF. The DNA for the CDR3 is TGTGCCAGCAGTCTTTCTGCAGGGGGCGGCACTGAAGCTTTCTTT.

The table lists this clone with a few counts. The chain joins TRBV28 to TRBJ2-7; D perhaps matches TRBD2 (6 bases). V was clipped by 8 bases and J by 1 base, with 15 bases between them. Germline CDR1 reads MDHEN; CDR2 reads SYDVKM. The CDR3 extends over 14 amino acids. The CDR3, as DNA: TGTGCCAGCTGGCGACTAGGAAGATCCTACGAGCAGTACTTC. Protein product: CASWRLGRSYEQYF.

Remarks on this clone: The same CDR3 is also encoded by other DNA sequences in this sample. This chain joins TRBV30 and TRBJ2-5, with 13 bases fitting TRBD2. CDR1 GTSNPN and CDR2 SVGIG come from the germline V gene (reference sequence). CDR3 length: 15 residues. After removal of 2 bases from V and 4 bases from J, the junction contained 4 bases not matched to a gene. In DNA form, the CDR3 reads TGTGCCTGGAGTCCCGGACTAGCGGGAGCAGAGACCCAGTACTTC. Amino acids: CAWSPGLAGAETQYF.

This clone was seen more than once but under ten times. The J gene is TRBJ2-1, the V gene TRBV21-1; the table names TRBD2, a call not compared with the DNA. TRBV21-1 constitutes a pseudogene. The CDR3 contains 14 residues. This CDR3 is CASSKPLIRNEQFF. CDR3 DNA sequence: TGTGCCAGCAGCAAACCCCTAATACGGAATGAGCAGTTCTTC.

This clone was found a few times. V gene TRBV11-2 combines with J gene TRBJ2-7; D might be TRBD1 (5 bases). Trimming pared 3 bases from V and 1 base from J, leaving 16 bases between. CDR1 and CDR2 (germline): SGHAT, FQNNGV. CDR3 length equals 16 residues. CDR3 nucleotides: TGTGCCAGCAGCTTTGATCCCGATAGGGGTTCCTACGAGCAGTACTTC. It encodes CASSFDPDRGSYEQYF. Supplemented by reference TRBV11-2 and TRBJ2-7, the full variable domain reads EAGVAQSPRYKIIEKRQSVAFWCNPISGHATLYWYQQILGQGPKLLIQFQNNGVVDDSQLPKDRFSAERLKGVDSTLKIQPAKLEDSAVYLCASSFDPDRGSYEQYFGPGTRLTVT.

V is TRBV30 and J is TRBJ2-6; D possibly corresponds to TRBD2 (5 bases). The V end was cut by 0 bases, the J end by 3 bases, with 15 bases between. From germline, CDR1 is GTSNPN and CDR2 SVGIG (reference sequence). This CDR3 region has 17 residues. The CDR3 loop reads CAWSVYWVGGGANVLTF. DNA for the CDR3: TGTGCCTGGAGTGTATACTGGGTTGGAGGTGGGGCCAACGTCCTGACTTTC.

The chain couples TRBV30 to TRBJ1-3; TRBD1 aligns across 7 bases. This CDR3 comprises 15 residues. The ends lost 2 bases at V and 4 bases at J; junction bases unmatched: 8. Germline values: CDR1 GTSNPN, CDR2 SVGIG (reference sequence). CDR3 coding DNA: TGTGCCTGGAGTAATTCCGGGACAGAAGGAAACACCATATATTTT. It codes for CAWSNSGTEGNTIYF.

This chain uses TRBV6-1 with TRBJ2-5; 7 bases are a match to TRBD2. The germline V gene encodes CDR1 MNHNS and CDR2 SASEGT. This CDR3 region has 13 residues. V lost 5 bases to trimming and J lost 3 bases; unmatched junction nucleotides: 3. The CDR3 region is CASSLRGKETQYF. CDR3 nucleotide sequence: TGTGCCAGCAGTTTGCGGGGGAAAGAGACCCAGTACTTC.

The chain employs TRBV9 and TRBJ2-5; possibly TRBD2 for D (6 bases). Germline loops: CDR1 SGDLS, CDR2 YYNGEE. The CDR3 is made up of 17 amino acids. V was pared by 0 bases and J by 4 bases, with 19 bases between. This CDR3 reads CASSVGGLAQSGETQYF. CDR3 DNA sequence: TGTGCCAGCAGCGTAGGGGGCCTAGCGCAAAGCGGAGAGACCCAGTACTTC. Variable domain in full (rest from reference TRBV9 and TRBJ2-5): DSGVTQTPKHLITATGQRVTLRCSPRSGDLSVYWYQQSLDQGLQFLIQYYNGEERAKGNILERFSAQQFPDLHSELNLSSLELGDSALYFCASSVGGLAQSGETQYFGPGTRLLVL.

The chain carries TRBV11-2 and TRBJ2-7; tentative D call: TRBD2 (5 bases). The CDR3 has 14 residues. The germline V gene has CDR1 SGHAT and CDR2 FQNNGV. The V end lost 0 bases, the J end lost 2 bases, and 8 bases lay between the germline ends. The CDR3 nucleotides are TGTGCCAGCAGCTTAGAGCGGGCCACCTACGAGCAGTACTTC. This sequence encodes CASSLERATYEQYF.

The chain uses TRBV19 and TRBJ1-1; possible D gene TRBD1, 5 bases. V was shortened by 1 base and J by 4 bases, with 16 bases between the two germline ends. The CDR3 runs to 16 residues. Looked up from germline, CDR1 is LNHDA and CDR2 is SQIVND (reference sequence). CDR3 sequence: CASSIVAGPGGTEAFF. The CDR3 DNA reads TGTGCCAGTAGTATAGTAGCCGGGCCGGGGGGCACTGAAGCTTTCTTT. Filled out from reference TRBV19 and TRBJ1-1, the complete variable domain reads DGGITQSPKYLFRKEGQNVTLSCEQNLNHDAMYWYRQDPGQGLRLIYYSQIVNDFQKGDIAEGYSVSREKKESFPLTVTSAQKNPTAFYLCASSIVAGPGGTEAFFGQGTRLTVV.

The chain has TRBV7-3 and TRBJ2-6; no reliable D call. Trimming took 4 bases from V and 1 from J, leaving 14 bases between them. The CDR3 covers 17 residues. Germline V gene lookup returns CDR1 SGHTA and CDR2 FQGTGA. CDR3 region: CASSSRSLVSGANVLTF. The CDR3 region has the DNA TGTGCCAGCAGCTCGCGTAGTCTGGTATCTGGGGCCAACGTCCTGACTTTC.

A few counts support this clone. The chain has TRBV28 and TRBJ2-7; TRBD2 is a possible D gene (5 bases). Looked up from germline, CDR1 is MDHEN and CDR2 is SYDVKM. CDR3 length: 14 amino acids. Between the trimmed V and J ends, which lost 3 bases and 4 bases, there was a span of 13 bases. The CDR3 protein is CASSFDGGGYEQYF. CDR3 in DNA: TGTGCCAGCAGTTTCGACGGAGGTGGTTACGAGCAGTACTTC. The variable domain in full, with the rest retrieved from reference TRBV28 and TRBJ2-7, is DVKVTQSSRYLVKRTGEKVFLECVQDMDHENMFWYRQDPGLGLRLIYFSYDVKMKEKGDIPEGYSVSREKKERFSLILESASTNQTSMYLCASSFDGGGYEQYFGPGTRLTVT.

This clone has only a few counts. The chain uses TRBV18 and TRBJ2-5; D possibly corresponds to TRBD2 (6 bases). Trimming removed 6 bases from V and 1 base from J, with 18 bases in between. The germline V gene encodes CDR1 KGHSH and CDR2 LQKENI. The CDR3 has 16 residues. CDR3 nucleotide sequence: TGTGCCAGCTCTCCGTTGGCGGGATCGGGCCAAGAGACCCAGTACTTC. It yields the protein CASSPLAGSGQETQYF.

The chain recombines TRBV7-9 with TRBJ2-5, with D tentatively TRBD1 (5 bases). Germline CDR1 SEHNR, CDR2 FQNEAQ (reference sequence). This CDR3 has 13 amino acids. Deletions cut 4 bases from V and 5 bases from J, with 11 bases between. The CDR3 nucleotides read TGTGCCAGCAGCTCCCGATCAGGGGAGACCCAGTACTTC. This codes for CASSSRSGETQYF.

Note on this clone: At one end the junction does not follow the germline gene, possibly because of a read error. The V and J genes are TRBV28 and TRBJ1-1; tentatively, D is TRBD1 (5 bases). The CDR3 covers 15 residues. Germline V gives CDR1 MDHEN, CDR2 SYDVKM. The CDR3 coding sequence is TGTGCCAGCAGTCCCTGGACACCTTCCAACATTGAAGCTTTCTTT. Translated, it gives CASSPWTPSNIEAFF.

The genes are TRBV30 and TRBJ1-4; maybe TRBD1 (6 bases). V lost 2 bases and J 8 bases, leaving 12 bases between the germline ends. Germline V gene sequence: CDR1 GTSNPN, CDR2 SVGIG (reference sequence). The CDR3 is made up of 13 amino acids. CDR3 region: CAWSTQGDEKLFF. The DNA of the CDR3 is TGTGCCTGGAGTACACAGGGAGACGAAAAACTGTTTTTT.

Only a few counts were recorded for this clone. This chain joins TRBV4-2 and TRBJ2-5; no firm D call. Trimming removed 3 bases at V and 7 bases at J, with 12 bases between. The CDR3 is 13 residues long. Germline assignment: CDR1 LGHNA and CDR2 YNFKEQ. CDR3 bases: TGTGCCAGCAGCCAGAGCCCTTCGGGGACCCAGTACTTC. As protein: CASSQSPSGTQYF.

This clone was detected only a few times. J is TRBJ2-5 and V is TRBV11-2; 11 nucleotides align to TRBD2. Looked up from germline, CDR1 is SGHAT and CDR2 is FQNNGV. The CDR3 runs 16 residues. The V gene end was trimmed by 7 bases and the J gene end by 4 bases; junction bases not matched to a gene: 11. The CDR3 coding sequence is TGTGCCAGCAACCCTGGGGTAGCGGGAGGGCGAGAGACCCAGTACTTC. This codes for CASNPGVAGGRETQYF.

This clone occurred a few times. The chain joins TRBV7-2 to TRBJ1-2, with TRBD1 identical over 7 bases. The germline gives CDR1 SGHTA, CDR2 FQGNSA. Germline trimming cut 3 bases from V and 4 bases from J; bases unmatched to any gene: 11. This CDR3 is built from 16 residues. Here the CDR3 reads CASSLDGQVVGYGYTF. The CDR3 DNA follows: TGTGCCAGCAGCTTGGACGGACAGGTCGTCGGCTATGGCTACACCTTC.

This sequence joins TRBV5-1 and TRBJ2-1; TRBD2 agrees at 10 bases. Trimming at V came to 5 bases and at J to 7 bases, leaving 12 bases not matched to a gene. The CDR3 contains 16 residues. Germline V gene lookup returns CDR1 SGHRS and CDR2 YFSETQ. In DNA, the CDR3 is TGCGCCAGCAGAAGGCCCGGACTAGCGGATCTTAATGAGCAGTTCTTC. It translates to CASRRPGLADLNEQFF.

This clone was seen more than once but under ten times. The chain has TRBV7-9 and TRBJ2-5, with 8 positions matching TRBD2. The V gene's germline CDR1 is SEHNR and CDR2 FQNEAQ (reference sequence). This CDR3 region has 13 residues. J was trimmed by 5 bases and V by 5 bases; bases with no gene match: 4. CDR3 protein: CASSAAGVETQYF. For the CDR3, the DNA is TGTGCCAGCAGCGCAGCGGGAGTGGAGACCCAGTACTTC.

As concerns this clone: Other DNA sequences in this sample translate to the same CDR3. This chain connects TRBV30 to TRBJ1-5, with 7 bases that match TRBD1. Germline-derived CDR1 and CDR2 are GTSNPN and SVGIG (reference sequence). V shed 5 bases, J shed 1 base, and the junction held 2 bases outside the gene matches. The CDR3 length is 13 residues. As DNA, the CDR3 is TGTGCCTGGTCACAGGGGAGCAATCAGCCCCAGCATTTT. This codes for CAWSQGSNQPQHF.

This clone appeared a few times. The chain employs TRBV19 and TRBJ2-5; 8 positions agree with TRBD2. V shed 5 bases and J 4 bases; nucleotides not matched to a gene: 6. CDR1 and CDR2 (germline): LNHDA, SQIVND (reference sequence). This CDR3 is 14 amino acids long. CDR3 protein: CASSGGGPVETQYF. The CDR3 nucleotides are TGTGCCAGTAGTGGCGGGGGGCCGGTAGAGACCCAGTACTTC.

This clone was detected a few times. This chain links TRBV29-1 with TRBJ2-2; a weak D match, TRBD1 (6 bases). The CDR3 contains 12 residues. Germline V gene data show CDR1 as SQVTM and CDR2 as ANQGSEA. V was shortened by 4 bases and J by 7 bases, with 10 bases between the two germline ends. The CDR3 reads CSVAGQRGELFF. In DNA, the CDR3 is TGCAGCGTTGCTGGACAGCGCGGGGAGCTGTTTTTT.

This clone occurred a few times. The chain carries TRBV6-1 and TRBJ2-1; perhaps TRBD1 as D (5 bases). Germline CDR1 and CDR2: MNHNS and SASEGT. V lost 4 bases, J lost 8 bases, and 9 bases lay in between. This CDR3 is built from 12 residues. The CDR3 spells CASSGIGDEQFF. As DNA, the CDR3 is TGTGCCAGCAGTGGGATAGGGGATGAGCAGTTCTTC.

The chain combines TRBV7-9 with TRBJ2-1; 9 positions match TRBD2. The germline CDR1 and CDR2 sequences are SEHNR and FQNEAQ (reference sequence). The CDR3 spans 17 residues. V trimming: 3 bases; J trimming: 8 bases; junction bases outside the gene matches: 14. CDR3 DNA sequence: TGTGCCAGCAGCTTCATCATGAGGCGGGAGGGCTTAGATGAGCAGTTCTTC. Protein product: CASSFIMRREGLDEQFF.

The chain recombines TRBV28 with TRBJ2-5; the D gene is possibly TRBD2 (6 bases). Germline CDR1 reads MDHEN; CDR2 reads SYDVKM. CDR3 size: 17 residues. The V and J ends lost 4 bases and 1 base respectively, with 19 bases between them. CDR3 in amino acids: CASSSGSRGLIQETQYF. CDR3 DNA: TGTGCCAGCAGTTCCGGGTCCCGGGGACTGATCCAAGAGACCCAGTACTTC.

Only a few counts were recorded for this clone. This sequence joins TRBV7-9 and TRBJ1-2, with 11 bases that match TRBD1. Germline values: CDR1 SEHNR, CDR2 FQNEAQ (reference sequence). The CDR3 is 14 residues long. The V segment lost 4 bases and the J segment 7 bases; nucleotides outside the gene matches: 5. In DNA form, the CDR3 reads TGTGCCAGCAGCTCGATGGACAGGGGGCTTGGCTACACCTTC. Translation gives CASSSMDRGLGYTF.